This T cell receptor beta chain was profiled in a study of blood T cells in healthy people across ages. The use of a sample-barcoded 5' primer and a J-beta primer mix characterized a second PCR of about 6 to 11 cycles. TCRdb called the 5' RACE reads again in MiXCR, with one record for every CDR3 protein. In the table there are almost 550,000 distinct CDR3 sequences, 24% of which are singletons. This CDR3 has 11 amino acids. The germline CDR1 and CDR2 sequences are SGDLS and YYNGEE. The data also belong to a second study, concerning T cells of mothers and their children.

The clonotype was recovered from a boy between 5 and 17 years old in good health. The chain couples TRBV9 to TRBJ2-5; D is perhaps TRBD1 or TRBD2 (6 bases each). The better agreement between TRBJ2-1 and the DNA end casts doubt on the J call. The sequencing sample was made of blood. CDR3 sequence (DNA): TGTGACGGCGGGACATACAATGAGCAGTTCTTC. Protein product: CDGGTYNEQFF.